Listed below are T cell receptor beta chains from one sample, sequenced in a study of cytomegalovirus exposure and HLA in healthy donors. This table comes from immunoSEQ multiplex PCR, and its TCRdb copy is limited to in-frame clones, with some not included. The table has approximately 300,000 clones, 80% to 90% seen once. The sequencing input was PBMCs. Receptor source: a woman aged 18-30 years in good health and CMV-seronegative. Each CDR3 is given with its conserved first and last residue. D genes are given only for firm matches. Clone size is shown for a subset of rows, as once, few, many or a class of expanded clone.

j_call | d_call | clone_size | v_call | cdr3_aa | cdr3_nt
TRBJ1-2 | TRBD1 | few | TRBV30 | CAWSVPGQGYTF | TGTGCCTGGAGTGTACCGGGACAGGGCTACACCTTC
TRBJ2-7 | TRBD1 | . | TRBV5-6 | CASSPWTGYEQYF | TGTGCCAGCAGCCCCTGGACAGGGTATGAGCAGTACTTC
TRBJ1-2 | . | . | TRBV9 | CASSDPPIGYTF | TGTGCCAGCAGCGATCCCCCTATTGGCTACACCTTC
TRBJ2-5 | . | . | TRBV7-3 | CASSSAGTPQETQYF | TGTGCCAGCAGCTCCGCGGGGACTCCCCAAGAGACCCAGTACTTC
TRBJ2-7 | TRBD2 | . | TRBV7-2 | CASSLGLAGSYEQYF | TGTGCCAGCAGCTTAGGCCTAGCGGGCTCCTACGAGCAGTACTTC
TRBJ1-2 | TRBD1 | few | TRBV25-1 | CASSEAGGYGYTF | TGTGCCAGCAGTGAGGCAGGGGGCTACGGCTACACCTTC
TRBJ2-1 | TRBD2 | . | TRBV29-1 | CSVVGRVADEQFF | TGCAGCGTTGTCGGGAGGGTCGCGGATGAGCAGTTCTTC
TRBJ1-5 | TRBD1 | few | TRBV28 | CASSLPRTGQPQHF | TGTGCCAGCAGCCTCCCCCGGACAGGTCAGCCCCAGCATTTT
TRBJ1-2 | . | . | TRBV4-2 | CASSQDQNYGYTF | TGTGCCAGCAGCCAAGATCAGAACTATGGCTACACCTTC
TRBJ1-1 | . | . | TRBV6-5 | CASSYSVASTEAFF | TGTGCCAGCAGTTACTCGGTAGCCAGCACTGAAGCTTTCTTT
TRBJ2-5 | TRBD2 | . | TRBV25-1 | CASSGLAGTQYF | TGTGCCAGCAGTGGGTTAGCGGGGACCCAGTACTTC
TRBJ2-1 | TRBD2 | . | TRBV11-2 | CASSPGLALYNEQFF | TGTGCCAGCAGCCCGGGACTAGCTTTATACAATGAGCAGTTCTTC
TRBJ2-6 | TRBD1 | . | TRBV5-1 | CASSLLGQGANSGANVLTF | TGCGCCAGCAGCTTGTTGGGACAGGGGGCCAACTCTGGGGCCAACGTCCTGACTTTC
TRBJ2-1 | TRBD2 | . | TRBV7-9 | CASSLNAGTRVHEQFF | TGTGCCAGCAGCTTAAATGCCGGGACTAGGGTCCATGAGCAGTTCTTC
TRBJ2-7 | TRBD1 | . | TRBV28 | CASSLGTGTGGEQYF | TGTGCCAGCAGTTTAGGAACCGGGACAGGGGGCGAGCAGTACTTC
TRBJ2-7 | TRBD1 | . | TRBV2 | CASTMGQGPYEQYF | TGTGCCAGCACCATGGGACAGGGTCCCTACGAGCAGTACTTC
TRBJ2-5 | . | . | TRBV9 | CASSGGGTQETQYF | TGTGCCAGCAGCGGAGGGGGTACGCAAGAGACCCAGTACTTC
TRBJ1-4 | . | . | TRBV15 | CATSRDRGTNEKLFF | TGTGCCACCAGCAGAGACAGGGGAACTAATGAAAAACTGTTTTTT
TRBJ2-7 | TRBD2 | . | TRBV6-5 | CASRYGRDPSYEQYF | TGTGCCAGCAGGTACGGGAGGGACCCCTCCTACGAGCAGTACTTC
TRBJ2-1 | TRBD1 | . | TRBV18 | CASSLGLWDRTEQFF | TGTGCCAGCTCACTCGGTTTATGGGACAGGACTGAGCAGTTCTTC
TRBJ2-7 | . | . | TRBV27 | CASSLTRGESSYEQYF | TGTGCCAGCAGTTTAACAAGGGGCGAGAGCTCCTACGAGCAGTACTTC
TRBJ2-5 | TRBD1 | . | TRBV5-8 | CASSLGQGETQYF | TGTGCCAGCAGCTTGGGACAGGGGGAGACCCAGTACTTC
TRBJ1-1 | TRBD1 | . | TRBV6-6 | CASRGTGDTEAFF | TGTGCCAGCAGGGGAACAGGGGACACTGAAGCTTTCTTT
TRBJ2-3 | TRBD2 | few | TRBV7-8 | CASSLASLAGGGTDTQYF | TGTGCCAGCAGCTTAGCATCGCTAGCGGGAGGCGGCACAGATACGCAGTATTTT
TRBJ2-7 | . | . | TRBV5-4 | CASSLAVGPTYEQYF | TGTGCCAGCAGCTTGGCCGTGGGGCCTACCTACGAGCAGTACTTC
TRBJ2-1 | . | few | TRBV7-2 | CASSSLIDEQFF | TGTGCCAGCAGCTCTCTTATCGATGAGCAGTTCTTC
TRBJ2-7 | TRBD2 | . | TRBV7-8 | CASSLARGLAQSYEQYF | TGTGCCAGCAGCTTAGCGCGAGGACTAGCGCAATCCTACGAGCAGTACTTC
TRBJ1-4 | . | . | TRBV28 | CASSLSATNEKLFF | TGTGCCAGCAGTTTATCAGCAACTAATGAAAAACTGTTTTTT
TRBJ2-7 | . | . | TRBV18 | CASSPSTWSYEQYF | TGTGCCAGCTCACCCTCTACCTGGTCCTACGAGCAGTACTTC
TRBJ2-1 | . | . | TRBV25-1 | CASSEYESNEQFF | TGTGCCAGCAGTGAATATGAGTCCAATGAGCAGTTCTTC
TRBJ1-1 | . | . | TRBV19 | CASSIDSVTEAFF | TGTGCCAGTAGTATAGACAGTGTCACTGAAGCTTTCTTT
TRBJ2-5 | . | . | TRBV7-9 | CASSFFGATRHQETQYF | TGTGCCAGCAGCTTCTTTGGCGCCACTAGACACCAAGAGACCCAGTACTTC
TRBJ1-2 | . | . | TRBV27 | CASSRGYGYTF | TGTGCCAGCAGCAGGGGATATGGCTACACCTTC
TRBJ1-1 | . | . | TRBV11-3 | CASSPSRRGPNTEAFF | TGTGCCAGCAGCCCATCAAGGAGAGGCCCGAACACTGAAGCTTTCTTT
TRBJ1-5 | TRBD1 | . | TRBV19 | CASTADTAIGTGDQPQHF | TGTGCCAGTACTGCAGATACTGCCATCGGGACAGGGGATCAGCCCCAGCATTTT
TRBJ2-7 | . | . | TRBV4-1 | CASSQDSRNHAYEQYF | TGCGCCAGCAGCCAAGATAGCCGGAACCACGCCTACGAGCAGTACTTC
TRBJ2-7 | . | . | TRBV21-1 | CASSYTPRQNEQYF | TGTGCCAGCAGTTACACCCCCCGACAGAACGAGCAGTACTTC
TRBJ1-2 | . | once | TRBV2 | CASKRQPGYTF | TGTGCCAGCAAGAGGCAGCCGGGCTACACCTTC
TRBJ2-5 | TRBD1 | . | TRBV27 | CASSFWDRERETQYF | TGTGCCAGCAGTTTTTGGGACAGGGAGAGAGAGACCCAGTACTTC
TRBJ2-3 | TRBD2 | few | TRBV29-1 | CSVELAGPTDTQYF | TGCAGCGTTGAGTTAGCGGGCCCCACAGATACGCAGTATTTT
TRBJ1-2 | TRBD1 | few | TRBV19 | CASSTGQGGTF | TGTGCCAGTAGTACGGGACAGGGGGGCACCTTC
TRBJ2-1 | TRBD1 | . | TRBV2 | CASSRTGTGVGEQFF | TGTGCCAGCAGCCGAACCGGGACAGGGGTAGGTGAGCAGTTCTTC
TRBJ2-4 | TRBD2 | . | TRBV2 | CASRGLAGNIQYF | TGTGCCAGCCGGGGACTAGCTGGGAACATTCAGTACTTC
TRBJ2-3 | . | . | TRBV2 | CASKRSSTDTQYF | TGTGCCAGTAAACGCAGTAGCACAGATACGCAGTATTTT
TRBJ2-2 | TRBD2 | . | TRBV19 | CASSIGGRAWTGELFF | TGTGCCAGTAGTATAGGCGGGAGGGCCTGGACCGGGGAGCTGTTTTTT
TRBJ2-7 | . | . | TRBV27 | CASSPARGSYEQYF | TGTGCCAGCAGCCCGGCCCGGGGCTCCTACGAGCAGTACTTC
TRBJ1-2 | TRBD1 | . | TRBV2 | CASRDRQGANYGYTF | TGTGCCAGCAGGGACCGACAGGGGGCAAACTATGGCTACACCTTC
TRBJ1-5 | TRBD1 | . | TRBV19 | CASSTGTVGSQPQHF | TGTGCCAGTAGTACCGGGACAGTGGGGAGTCAGCCCCAGCATTTT
TRBJ1-2 | TRBD1 | . | TRBV19 | CASSFTTGTHYGYTF | TGTGCCAGTAGTTTTACGACAGGGACGCACTATGGCTACACCTTC
TRBJ2-3 | . | . | TRBV9 | CASSVAFSTDTQYF | TGTGCCAGCAGCGTAGCATTTAGCACAGATACGCAGTATTTT
TRBJ1-3 | . | once | TRBV11-3 | CASSQTPGNTIYF | TGTGCCAGCAGTCAAACTCCCGGAAACACCATATATTTT
TRBJ2-3 | TRBD2 | . | TRBV7-3 | CASSLWGGSEETQYF | TGTGCCAGCAGCCTCTGGGGCGGGAGCGAAGAGACGCAGTATTTT
TRBJ1-5 | . | . | TRBV5-1 | CASSLEGSSNQPQHF | TGCGCCAGCAGCTTGGAGGGGTCCAGCAATCAGCCCCAGCATTTT
TRBJ2-1 | TRBD2 | . | TRBV4-1 | CASSQPSGLSYNEQFF | TGCGCCAGCAGCCAACCTAGCGGGCTTAGCTACAATGAGCAGTTCTTC
TRBJ2-5 | . | . | TRBV6-1 | CASRDSNQETQYF | TGTGCCAGCAGGGACAGCAACCAAGAGACCCAGTACTTC
TRBJ2-7 | TRBD1 | . | TRBV5-6 | CASSLGQGGYEQYF | TGTGCCAGCAGCTTGGGACAGGGTGGGTACGAGCAGTACTTC
TRBJ2-7 | . | . | TRBV4-3 | CASSQDRQSYEQYF | TGCGCCAGCAGCCAAGATAGACAGTCCTACGAGCAGTACTTC